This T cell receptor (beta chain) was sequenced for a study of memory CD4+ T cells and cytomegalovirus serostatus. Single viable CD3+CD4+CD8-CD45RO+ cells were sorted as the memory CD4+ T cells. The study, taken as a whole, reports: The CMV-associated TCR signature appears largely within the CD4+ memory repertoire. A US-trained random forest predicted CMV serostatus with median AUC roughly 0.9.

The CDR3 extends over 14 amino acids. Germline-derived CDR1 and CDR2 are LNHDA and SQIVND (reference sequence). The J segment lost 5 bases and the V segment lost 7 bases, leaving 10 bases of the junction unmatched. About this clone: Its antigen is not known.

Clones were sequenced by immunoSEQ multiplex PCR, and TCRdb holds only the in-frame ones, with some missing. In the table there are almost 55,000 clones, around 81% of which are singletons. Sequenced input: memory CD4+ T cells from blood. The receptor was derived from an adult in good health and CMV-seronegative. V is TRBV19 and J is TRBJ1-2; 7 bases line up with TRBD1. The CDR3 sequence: CASKGRPGGYGYTF. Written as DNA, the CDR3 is TGTGCCAGTAAAGGCAGGCCAGGGGGATATGGCTACACCTTC.